The 10 T cell receptor beta chains presented below share a single source sample, sequenced in a study of T cell responses to AZD1222 COVID-19 vaccine. The method was immunoSEQ multiplex PCR; TCRdb's version includes in-frame clones alone and lacks a portion of them. The sample gives roughly 130,000 clones, about 90% of which show up once; under 20% is in the top ten. This material consisted of peripheral blood, taken on day 0 of MenACWY control vaccination. The receptor source for this set is an adult in good health.

The CDR3: CASSAWGKGDQPQHF. DNA for the CDR3: TGTGCCAGTAGCGCCTGGGGAAAGGGCGATCAGCCCCAGCATTTT. The rearrangement uses TRBV19 and TRBJ1-5; no firm D call. Germline values: CDR1 LNHDA, CDR2 SQIVND (reference sequence). V was cut by 6 bases and J by 5 bases, with 17 bases left in between. This CDR3 is 15 amino acids long.

The chain recombines TRBV29-1 with TRBJ1-2; no clear D. Trimming left V 0 bases short and J 0 bases short, with 5 bases between. The CDR3 is made up of 13 amino acids. Germline V gene data show CDR1 as SQVTM and CDR2 as ANQGSEA. The DNA for the CDR3 is TGCAGCGTTGAAGAACCCACTAACTATGGCTACACCTTC. Translating it yields CSVEEPTNYGYTF.

Only one count was recorded for this clone. The chain carries TRBV10-3 and TRBJ2-7; no clear D. Germline-derived CDR1 and CDR2 are ENHRY and SYGVKD. The V gene lost 3 bases and the J gene lost 4 bases, with 7 bases spanning the gap. This CDR3 spans 12 amino acids. The CDR3 region is CAISEWGYEQYF. The CDR3 DNA is TGTGCCATCAGTGAATGGGGTTACGAGCAGTACTTC.

The V call is TRBV28, the J call TRBJ2-2, with 9 bases that match TRBD1. V lost 8 bases to trimming and J lost 2 bases; unmatched junction nucleotides: 3. CDR1 is MDHEN, CDR2 SYDVKM, per germline. There are 14 residues in the CDR3. The CDR3 region has the DNA TGTGCCAGCCGGACAGGGGTCAACACCGGGGAGCTGTTTTTT. Its translation: CASRTGVNTGELFF.

The chain is built from TRBV6-5 and TRBJ1-4; 7 bases are a match to TRBD1. The CDR3 has 14 amino acids. The germline V gene encodes CDR1 MNHEY and CDR2 SVGAGI. The V gene end was trimmed by 5 bases and the J gene end by 8 bases; junction bases not matched to a gene: 8. The CDR3 DNA reads TGTGCCAGCAGTCCCGACAGGGAAGGCGAAAAACTGTTTTTT. Protein sequence: CASSPDREGEKLFF.

The chain recombines TRBV7-9 with TRBJ2-1; D gene uncertain. Trimming shortened V by 3 bases and J by 5 bases, and 5 bases separated the two germline ends. Germline CDR1 SEHNR, CDR2 FQNEAQ (reference sequence). This CDR3 is built from 12 residues. CDR3 nucleotide sequence: TGTGCCAGCAGCTTGACGGACAATGAGCAGTTCTTC. This encodes CASSLTDNEQFF.

Here the CDR3 reads CASSSHRASGQETQYF. The CDR3 coding sequence is TGCGCCAGCAGCTCCCACCGCGCTAGCGGCCAAGAGACCCAGTACTTC. The V and J genes are TRBV5-1 and TRBJ2-5; 7 bases fit TRBD2. Germline V gene lookup returns CDR1 SGHRS and CDR2 YFSETQ. Germline trimming cut 3 bases from V and 1 base from J; bases unmatched to any gene: 9. The CDR3 is 16 residues long.

This clone was seen a single time. The chain uses TRBV28 and TRBJ1-2; D might be TRBD1 (5 bases). The CDR3 has 13 residues. V lost 3 bases to trimming and J lost 4 bases, with 9 bases between them. Germline V lookup: CDR1 MDHEN, CDR2 SYDVKM. Here the CDR3 reads CASSFGGTYGYTF. As DNA, the CDR3 is TGTGCCAGCAGTTTCGGCGGGACCTATGGCTACACCTTC.

The chain uses TRBV2 and TRBJ1-3, with unresolved D. The CDR3 is made up of 13 amino acids. Trimming cost V 8 bases and J 0 bases, with 8 bases left between them. Germline CDR1 and CDR2: SNHLY and FYNNEI. In nucleotides, the CDR3 is TGTGCCAGCCTACATGCCTCTGGAAACACCATATATTTT. Residues: CASLHASGNTIYF.

The chain is built from TRBV11-2 and TRBJ2-7; D gene ambiguous. V was trimmed by 5 bases and J by 5 bases, leaving 25 bases between them. CDR1 and CDR2 from the germline V gene are SGHAT and FQNNGV. This CDR3 is built from 17 residues. CDR3 region: CASSGDDFGSIPHEQYF. CDR3 DNA sequence: TGTGCCAGCAGCGGAGATGATTTTGGCTCAATACCCCACGAGCAGTACTTC.